This TCR beta chain comes out of a study of tumor and adjacent non-tumor tissue in lung cancer. Study context: Patients were aged about 30 to 80, fewer than twelve men and 4 to 6 women, stage I to III. Points from the study as a whole: In normal lung, the top 100 clones were significantly more dominant than in tumor. Higher tumor TCR diversity was associated with shorter survival.

Three rounds of nested PCR, following a modified ARM-PCR protocol, produced the TCRbeta library. TCRdb analysed the multiplex PCR reads with MiXCR anew, one entry per CDR3 protein. The sample lists 81,000 or so distinct CDR3 sequences; around 80% were seen once. Worth noting for this clonotype: What it recognizes is unknown.

No cell sorting was done before RNA was extracted from the tissue. Donors were chemotherapy-naive, newly diagnosed lung cancer surgical patients in China, August–late 2014. Trimming shortened V by 10 bases and J by 8 bases, and 22 bases separated the two germline ends. There are 14 residues in the CDR3. From germline, CDR1 is ENHRY and CDR2 SYGVKD. Input material: lung tumor tissue. The chain is built from TRBV10-3 and TRBJ2-3; D possibly corresponds to TRBD1 (6 bases). This TCR derives from a woman aged 45 to 65 with non-small cell lung cancer. The DNA of the CDR3 is TGTGCCACGAACCCGACGACAGGCATAGGTACGCAGTATTTT. Translating it yields CATNPTTGIGTQYF.